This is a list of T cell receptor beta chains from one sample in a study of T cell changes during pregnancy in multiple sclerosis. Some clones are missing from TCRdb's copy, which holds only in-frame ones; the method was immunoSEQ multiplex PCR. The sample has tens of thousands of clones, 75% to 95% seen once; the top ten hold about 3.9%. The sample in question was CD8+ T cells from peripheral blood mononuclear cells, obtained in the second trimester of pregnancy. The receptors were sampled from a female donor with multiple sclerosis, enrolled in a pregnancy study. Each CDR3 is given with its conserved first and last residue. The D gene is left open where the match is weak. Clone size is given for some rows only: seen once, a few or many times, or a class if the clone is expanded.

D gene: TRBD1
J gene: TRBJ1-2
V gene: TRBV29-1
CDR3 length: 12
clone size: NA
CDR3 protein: CSVGDRWAGYTF
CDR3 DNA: TGCAGCGTTGGGGACAGGTGGGCGGGCTACACCTTC

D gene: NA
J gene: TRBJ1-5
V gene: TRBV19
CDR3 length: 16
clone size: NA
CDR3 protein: CASSNPRQDNNQPQHF
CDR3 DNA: TGTGCCAGTAGTAACCCGAGACAGGATAACAATCAGCCCCAGCATTTT

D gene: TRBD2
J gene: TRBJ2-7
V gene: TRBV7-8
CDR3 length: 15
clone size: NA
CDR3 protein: CASSSRLARPYEQYF
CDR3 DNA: TGTGCCAGCAGCTCCCGACTAGCGAGACCCTACGAGCAGTACTTC

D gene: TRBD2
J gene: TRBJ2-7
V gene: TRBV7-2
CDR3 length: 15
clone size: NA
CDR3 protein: CASSLSGRAPYEQYF
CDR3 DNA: TGTGCCAGCAGCTTATCCGGGAGGGCCCCCTACGAGCAGTACTTC

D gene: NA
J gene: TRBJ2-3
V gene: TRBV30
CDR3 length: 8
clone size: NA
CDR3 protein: CALDTQYF
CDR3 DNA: TGTGCCCTTGATACGCAGTATTTT

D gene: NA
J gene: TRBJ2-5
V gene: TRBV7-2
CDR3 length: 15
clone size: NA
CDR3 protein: CASSFIQLPRETQYF
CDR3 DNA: TGTGCCAGCAGCTTTATACAGCTTCCCCGGGAGACCCAGTACTTC

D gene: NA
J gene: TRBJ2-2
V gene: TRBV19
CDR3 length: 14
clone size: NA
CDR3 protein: CASKGVDTTGELFF
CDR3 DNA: TGTGCCAGTAAGGGGGTAGATACCACCGGGGAGCTGTTTTTT

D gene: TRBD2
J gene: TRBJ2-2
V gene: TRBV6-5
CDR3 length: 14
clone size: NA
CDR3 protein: CASRIAGGSGELFF
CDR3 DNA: TGTGCCAGCCGAATAGCGGGAGGGTCCGGGGAGCTGTTTTTT

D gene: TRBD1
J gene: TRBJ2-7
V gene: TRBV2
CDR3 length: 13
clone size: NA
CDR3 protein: CASSQGALYEQYF
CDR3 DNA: TGTGCCAGCTCACAGGGGGCGCTCTACGAGCAGTACTTC

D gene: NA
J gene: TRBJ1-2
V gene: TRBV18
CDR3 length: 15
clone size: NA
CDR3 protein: CASSPVAEYRNGYTF
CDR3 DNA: TGTGCCAGCTCACCAGTCGCGGAGTATCGGAATGGCTACACCTTC

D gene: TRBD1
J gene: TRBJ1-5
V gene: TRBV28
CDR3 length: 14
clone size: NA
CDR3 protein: CASSLGTGVQPQHF
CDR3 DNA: TGTGCCAGCAGTCTAGGGACAGGGGTTCAGCCCCAGCATTTT

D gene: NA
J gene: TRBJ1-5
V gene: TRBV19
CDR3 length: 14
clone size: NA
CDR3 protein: CASSIDAGDQPQHF
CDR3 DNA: TGTGCCAGTAGTATAGACGCAGGGGATCAGCCCCAGCATTTT

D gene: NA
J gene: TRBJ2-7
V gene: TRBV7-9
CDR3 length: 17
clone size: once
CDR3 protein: CASSVLPRTGREYEQYF
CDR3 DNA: TGTGCCAGCAGCGTCCTTCCCCGGACAGGGAGGGAATACGAGCAGTACTTC

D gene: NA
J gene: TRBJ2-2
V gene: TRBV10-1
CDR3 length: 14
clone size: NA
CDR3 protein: CASSESRWTGELFF
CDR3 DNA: TGCGCCAGCAGTGAGTCGAGGTGGACCGGGGAGCTGTTTTTT

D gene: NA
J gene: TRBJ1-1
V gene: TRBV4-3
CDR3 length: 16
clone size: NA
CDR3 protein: CASSQDLEGSATEAFF
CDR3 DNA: TGCGCCAGCAGCCAAGATTTGGAGGGGTCGGCCACTGAAGCTTTCTTT

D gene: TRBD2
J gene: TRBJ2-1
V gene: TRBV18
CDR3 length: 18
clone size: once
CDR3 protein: CASSPPESTSALSAEQFF
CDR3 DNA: TGTGCCAGCTCACCACCGGAATCAACTAGCGCCCTCTCTGCGGAGCAGTTCTTC

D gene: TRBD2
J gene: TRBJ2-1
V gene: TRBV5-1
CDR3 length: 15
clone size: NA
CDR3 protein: CASSDRTSGRDEQFF
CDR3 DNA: TGCGCCAGCAGCGACCGGACTAGCGGGAGGGATGAGCAGTTCTTC

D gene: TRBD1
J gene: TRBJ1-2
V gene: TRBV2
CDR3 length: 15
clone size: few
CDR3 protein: CASSEGRGQGDGYTF
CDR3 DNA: TGTGCCAGCAGTGAGGGGCGTGGGCAGGGGGATGGCTACACCTTC

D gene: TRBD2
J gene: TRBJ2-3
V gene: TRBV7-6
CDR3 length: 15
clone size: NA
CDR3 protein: CASSPLTSGTDTQYF
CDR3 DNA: TGTGCCAGCAGCCCATTAACTAGCGGCACAGATACGCAGTATTTT

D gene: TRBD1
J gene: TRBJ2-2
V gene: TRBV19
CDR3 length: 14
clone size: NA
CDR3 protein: CASKGQEDTGELFF
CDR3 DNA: TGTGCCAGTAAGGGACAGGAGGATACCGGGGAGCTGTTTTTT

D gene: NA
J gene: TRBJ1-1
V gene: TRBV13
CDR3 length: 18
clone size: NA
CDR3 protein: CASSLGQGITRTNTEAFF
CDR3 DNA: TGTGCCAGCAGCTTAGGACAGGGTATCACCAGAACGAACACTGAAGCTTTCTTT

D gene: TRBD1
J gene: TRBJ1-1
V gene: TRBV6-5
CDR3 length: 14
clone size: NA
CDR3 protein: CASSYAGQGFEAFF
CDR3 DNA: TGTGCCAGCAGTTACGCCGGACAGGGTTTTGAAGCTTTCTTT

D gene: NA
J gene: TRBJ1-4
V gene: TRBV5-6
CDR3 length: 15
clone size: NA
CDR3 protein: CASSFTTDQREKLFF
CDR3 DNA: TGTGCCAGCAGCTTTACGACAGACCAAAGGGAAAAACTGTTTTTT

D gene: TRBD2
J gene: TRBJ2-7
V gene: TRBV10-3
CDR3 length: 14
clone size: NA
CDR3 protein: CAITQRESNYEQYF
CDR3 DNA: TGTGCCATCACTCAGCGGGAGAGCAACTACGAGCAGTACTTC

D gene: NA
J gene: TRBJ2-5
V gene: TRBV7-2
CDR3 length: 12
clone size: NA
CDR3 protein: CASSSLWEAQYF
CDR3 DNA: TGTGCCAGCAGCTCCCTCTGGGAGGCCCAGTACTTC

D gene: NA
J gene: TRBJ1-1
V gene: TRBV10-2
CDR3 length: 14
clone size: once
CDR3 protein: CASSDAGTNTEAFF
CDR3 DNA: TGCGCCAGCAGTGATGCGGGAACAAACACTGAAGCTTTCTTT

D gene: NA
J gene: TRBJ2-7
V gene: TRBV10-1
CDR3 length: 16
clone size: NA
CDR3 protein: CASSERPGERLYEQYF
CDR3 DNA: TGCGCCAGCAGTGAAAGGCCGGGTGAGAGGCTCTACGAGCAGTACTTC

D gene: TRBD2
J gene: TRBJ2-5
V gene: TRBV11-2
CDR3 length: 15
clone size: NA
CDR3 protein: CASSSIAGVSETQYF
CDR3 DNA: TGTGCCAGCAGCTCCATAGCGGGAGTATCAGAGACCCAGTACTTC

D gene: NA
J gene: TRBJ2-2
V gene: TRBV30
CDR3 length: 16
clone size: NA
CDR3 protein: CAWSVQFFENTGELFF
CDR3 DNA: TGTGCCTGGAGTGTACAATTCTTCGAGAACACCGGGGAGCTGTTTTTT

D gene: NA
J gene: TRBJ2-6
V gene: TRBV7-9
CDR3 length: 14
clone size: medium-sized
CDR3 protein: CASSLSTGANVLTF
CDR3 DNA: TGTGCCAGCAGCTTGAGCACTGGGGCCAACGTCCTGACTTTC

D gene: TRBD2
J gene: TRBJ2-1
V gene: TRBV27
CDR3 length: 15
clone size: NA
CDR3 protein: CASSAGTSGINEQFF
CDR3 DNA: TGTGCCAGCAGTGCCGGTACTAGCGGGATCAATGAGCAGTTCTTC

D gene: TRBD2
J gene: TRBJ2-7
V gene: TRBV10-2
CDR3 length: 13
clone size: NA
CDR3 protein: CASSSGGSYEQYF
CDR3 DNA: TGCGCCAGCAGTAGCGGGGGGAGCTACGAGCAGTACTTC

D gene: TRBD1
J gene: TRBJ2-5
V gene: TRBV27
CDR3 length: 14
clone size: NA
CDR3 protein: CASSPDRGFETQYF
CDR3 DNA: TGTGCCAGCAGTCCCGACAGGGGATTTGAGACCCAGTACTTC

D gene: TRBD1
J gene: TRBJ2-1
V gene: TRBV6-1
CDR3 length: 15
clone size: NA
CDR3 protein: CASSEALSGGNEQFF
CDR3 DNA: TGTGCCAGCAGTGAAGCGCTGTCAGGGGGCAATGAGCAGTTCTTC

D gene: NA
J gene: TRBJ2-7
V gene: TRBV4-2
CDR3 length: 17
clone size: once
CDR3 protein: CASSQFGFGGPSYEQYF
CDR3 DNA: TGTGCCAGCAGCCAATTCGGGTTCGGGGGACCCTCCTACGAGCAGTACTTC

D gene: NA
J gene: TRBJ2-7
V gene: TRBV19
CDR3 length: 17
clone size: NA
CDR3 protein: CASSIDLYAEGPPEQYF
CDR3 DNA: TGTGCCAGTAGTATAGACCTATATGCGGAGGGACCCCCCGAGCAGTACTTC

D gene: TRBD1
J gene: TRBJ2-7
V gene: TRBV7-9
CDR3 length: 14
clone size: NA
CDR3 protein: CASSLLGGFDEQYF
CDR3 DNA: TGTGCCAGCAGCTTATTAGGGGGCTTTGACGAGCAGTACTTC

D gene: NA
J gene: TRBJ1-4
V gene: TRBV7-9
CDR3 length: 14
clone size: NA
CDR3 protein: CASSLEQRYEKLFF
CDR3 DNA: TGTGCCAGCAGCTTAGAACAGCGGTATGAAAAACTGTTTTTT

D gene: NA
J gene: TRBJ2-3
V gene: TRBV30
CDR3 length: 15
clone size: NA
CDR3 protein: CAWAKLTASTDTQYF
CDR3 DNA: TGTGCCTGGGCCAAGCTGACTGCTAGCACAGATACGCAGTATTTT

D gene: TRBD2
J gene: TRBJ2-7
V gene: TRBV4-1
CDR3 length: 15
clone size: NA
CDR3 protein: CASSPEHSSGYEQYF
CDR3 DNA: TGCGCCAGCAGCCCCGAGCATTCTAGCGGCTACGAGCAGTACTTC

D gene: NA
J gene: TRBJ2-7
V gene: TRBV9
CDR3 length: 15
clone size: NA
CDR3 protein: CASSPTIGINYEQYF
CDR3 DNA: TGTGCCAGCAGCCCTACGATCGGGATAAATTACGAGCAGTACTTC

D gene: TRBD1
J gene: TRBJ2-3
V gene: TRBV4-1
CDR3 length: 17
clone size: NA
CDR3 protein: CASSQDHPGQGSDTQYF
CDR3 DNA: TGCGCCAGCAGCCAAGATCATCCGGGACAGGGGTCAGATACGCAGTATTTT

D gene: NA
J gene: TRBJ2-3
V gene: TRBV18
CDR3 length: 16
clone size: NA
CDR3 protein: CASSRGFEGNTDTQYF
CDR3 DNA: TGTGCCAGCTCACGTGGGTTCGAGGGAAACACAGATACGCAGTATTTT

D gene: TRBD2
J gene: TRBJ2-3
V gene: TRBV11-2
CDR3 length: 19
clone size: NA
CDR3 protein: CASSLVPTKTSGSGDRQYF
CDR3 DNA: TGTGCCAGCAGCTTAGTACCCACGAAGACTAGCGGGAGTGGTGATAGGCAGTATTTT

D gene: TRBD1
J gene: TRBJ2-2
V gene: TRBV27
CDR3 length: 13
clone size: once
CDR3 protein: CASTPGQAGELFF
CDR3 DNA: TGTGCCAGCACACCCGGACAGGCCGGGGAGCTGTTTTTT

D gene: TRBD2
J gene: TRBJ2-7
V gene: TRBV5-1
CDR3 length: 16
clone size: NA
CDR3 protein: CASSWGLAGESYEQYF
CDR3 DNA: TGCGCCAGCAGCTGGGGACTAGCGGGAGAGTCCTACGAGCAGTACTTC

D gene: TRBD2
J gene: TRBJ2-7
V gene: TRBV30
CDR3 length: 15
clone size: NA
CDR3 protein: CAWSVTGGASYEQYF
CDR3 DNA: TGTGCCTGGAGTGTAACGGGGGGAGCCTCCTACGAGCAGTACTTC

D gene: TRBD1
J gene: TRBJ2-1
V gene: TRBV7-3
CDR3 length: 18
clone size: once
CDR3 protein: CASSPGQGDEAAYNEQFF
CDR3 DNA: TGTGCCAGCAGCCCGGGACAGGGTGATGAAGCGGCCTACAATGAGCAGTTCTTC